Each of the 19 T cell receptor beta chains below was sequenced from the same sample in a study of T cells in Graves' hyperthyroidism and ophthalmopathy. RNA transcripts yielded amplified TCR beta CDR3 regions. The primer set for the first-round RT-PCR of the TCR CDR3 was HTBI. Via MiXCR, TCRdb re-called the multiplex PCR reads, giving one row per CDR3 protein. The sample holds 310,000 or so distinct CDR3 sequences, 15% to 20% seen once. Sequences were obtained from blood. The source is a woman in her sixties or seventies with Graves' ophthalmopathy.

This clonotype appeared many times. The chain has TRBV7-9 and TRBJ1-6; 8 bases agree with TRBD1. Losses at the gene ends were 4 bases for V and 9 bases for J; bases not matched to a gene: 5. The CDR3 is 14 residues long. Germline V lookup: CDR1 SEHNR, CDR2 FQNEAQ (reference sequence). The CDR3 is CASSSGQGSSPLHF. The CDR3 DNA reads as TGTGCCAGCAGCTCCGGACAGGGTAGTTCACCCCTCCACTTT.

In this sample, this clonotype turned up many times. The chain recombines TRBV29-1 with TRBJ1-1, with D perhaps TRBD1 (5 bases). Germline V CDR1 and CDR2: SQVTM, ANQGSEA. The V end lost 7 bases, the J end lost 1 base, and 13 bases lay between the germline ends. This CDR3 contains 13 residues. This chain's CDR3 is CSGLGRGNTEAFF. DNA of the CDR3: TGCAGCGGACTGGGACGGGGGAACACTGAAGCTTTCTTT.

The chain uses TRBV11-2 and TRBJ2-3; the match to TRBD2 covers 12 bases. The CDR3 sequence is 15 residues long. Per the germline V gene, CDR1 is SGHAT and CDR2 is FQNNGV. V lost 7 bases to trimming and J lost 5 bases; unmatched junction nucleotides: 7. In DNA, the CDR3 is TGTGCCAGCACCACTCTAGCGGGGGGGTTAGATACGCAGTATTTT. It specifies CASTTLAGGLDTQYF. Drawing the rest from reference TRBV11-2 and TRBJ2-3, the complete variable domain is EAGVAQSPRYKIIEKRQSVAFWCNPISGHATLYWYQQILGQGPKLLIQFQNNGVVDDSQLPKDRFSAERLKGVDSTLKIQPAKLEDSAVYLCASTTLAGGLDTQYFGPGTRLTVL.

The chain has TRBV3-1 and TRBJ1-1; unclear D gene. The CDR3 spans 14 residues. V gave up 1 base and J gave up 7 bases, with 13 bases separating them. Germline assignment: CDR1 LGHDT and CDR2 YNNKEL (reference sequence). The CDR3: CASSQGFLGSEAFF. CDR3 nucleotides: TGTGCCAGCAGCCAAGGGTTCCTAGGAAGTGAAGCTTTCTTT.

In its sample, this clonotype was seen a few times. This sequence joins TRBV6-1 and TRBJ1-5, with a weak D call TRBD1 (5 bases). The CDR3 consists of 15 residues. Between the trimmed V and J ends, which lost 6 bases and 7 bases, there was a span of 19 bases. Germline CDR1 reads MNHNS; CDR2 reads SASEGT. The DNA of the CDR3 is TGTGCCAGCAGCCTAACGGACCGGGGGTGGCAGCCCCAGCATTTT. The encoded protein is CASSLTDRGWQPQHF.

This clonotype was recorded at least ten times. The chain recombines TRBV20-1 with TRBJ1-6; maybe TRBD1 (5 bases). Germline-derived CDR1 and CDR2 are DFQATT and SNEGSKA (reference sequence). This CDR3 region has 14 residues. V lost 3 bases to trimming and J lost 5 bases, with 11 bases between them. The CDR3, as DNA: TGCAGTGCTAGTGGCCAGGGTAATAATTCACCCCTCCACTTT. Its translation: CSASGQGNNSPLHF.

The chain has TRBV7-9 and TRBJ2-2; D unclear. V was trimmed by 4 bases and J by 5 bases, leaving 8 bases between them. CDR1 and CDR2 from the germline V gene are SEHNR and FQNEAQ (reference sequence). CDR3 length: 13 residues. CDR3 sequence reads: CASSSGSTGELFF. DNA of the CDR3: TGTGCCAGCAGCTCCGGGTCTACCGGGGAGCTGTTTTTT.

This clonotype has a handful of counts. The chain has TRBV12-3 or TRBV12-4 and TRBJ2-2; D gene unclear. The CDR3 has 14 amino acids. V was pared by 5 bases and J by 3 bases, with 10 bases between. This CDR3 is CASSHHCHTGELFF. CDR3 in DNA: TGTGCCAGCAGTCACCACTGCCACACCGGGGAGCTGTTTTTT.

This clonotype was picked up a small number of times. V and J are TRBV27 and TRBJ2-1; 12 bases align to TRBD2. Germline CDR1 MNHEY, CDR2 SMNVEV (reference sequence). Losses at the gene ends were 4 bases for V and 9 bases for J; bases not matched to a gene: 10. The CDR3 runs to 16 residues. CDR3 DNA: TGTGCCAGCAGTTCCCCTCGACTAGCGGGGGTAGTTGAGCAGTTCTTC. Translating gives CASSSPRLAGVVEQFF.

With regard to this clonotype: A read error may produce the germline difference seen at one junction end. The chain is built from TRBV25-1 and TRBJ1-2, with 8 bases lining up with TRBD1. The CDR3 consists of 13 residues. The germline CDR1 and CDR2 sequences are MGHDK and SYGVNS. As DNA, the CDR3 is TGTGCCAGCGGTAGGACAGGGAACTATGGCCACACCTTC. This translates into CASGRTGNYGHTF.

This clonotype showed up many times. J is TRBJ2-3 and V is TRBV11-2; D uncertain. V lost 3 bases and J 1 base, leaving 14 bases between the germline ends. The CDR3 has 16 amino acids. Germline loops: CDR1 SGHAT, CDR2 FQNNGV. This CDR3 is CASSFFSASGTDTQYF. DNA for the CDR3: TGTGCCAGCAGCTTCTTTTCAGCGTCGGGCACAGATACGCAGTATTTT.

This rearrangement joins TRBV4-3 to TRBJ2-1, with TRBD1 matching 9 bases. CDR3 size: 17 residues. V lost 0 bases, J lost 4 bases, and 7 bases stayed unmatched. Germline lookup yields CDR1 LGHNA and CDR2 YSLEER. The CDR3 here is CASSQDITGTGYNEQFF. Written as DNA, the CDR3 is TGCGCCAGCAGCCAAGACATCACCGGGACAGGGTACAATGAGCAGTTCTTC.

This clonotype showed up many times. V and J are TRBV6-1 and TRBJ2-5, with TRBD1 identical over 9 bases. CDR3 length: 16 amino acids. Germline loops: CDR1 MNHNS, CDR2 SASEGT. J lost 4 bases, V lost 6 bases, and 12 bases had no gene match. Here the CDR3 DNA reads TGTGCCAGCAGCCCGGGGGACAGGGCCTGGGGAGAGACCCAGTACTTC. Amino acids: CASSPGDRAWGETQYF.

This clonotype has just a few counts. CDR3 in amino acids: CASSQDTAASGEKLFF. The CDR3 nucleotides are TGTGCCAGCAGCCAAGATACGGCCGCCTCGGGTGAAAAACTGTTTTTT. The chain joins TRBV4-2 to TRBJ1-4; D gene unclear. CDR1 is LGHNA, CDR2 YNFKEQ, per germline. Trimming removed 0 bases from V and 7 bases from J, with 15 bases in between. The CDR3 covers 16 residues.

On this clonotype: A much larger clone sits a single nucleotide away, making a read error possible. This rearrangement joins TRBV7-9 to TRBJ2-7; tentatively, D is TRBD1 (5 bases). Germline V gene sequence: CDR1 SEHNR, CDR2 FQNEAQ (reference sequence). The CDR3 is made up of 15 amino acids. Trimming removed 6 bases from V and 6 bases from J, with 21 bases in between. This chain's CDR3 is CASSYFGAYGSEQYF. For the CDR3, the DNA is TGTGCCAGCAGTTATTTTGGGGCATATGGTTCCGAGCAGTACTTC.

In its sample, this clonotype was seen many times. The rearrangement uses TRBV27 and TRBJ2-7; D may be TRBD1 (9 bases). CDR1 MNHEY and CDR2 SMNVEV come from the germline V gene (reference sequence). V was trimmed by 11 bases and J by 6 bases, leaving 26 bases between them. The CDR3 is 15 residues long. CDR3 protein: CACSPAGDRVLEQYF. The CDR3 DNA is TGTGCCTGTTCCCCAGCGGGGGACAGGGTTCTCGAGCAGTACTTC.

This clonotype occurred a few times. The CDR3 DNA reads TGTGCCAGCAGCGTATTGTCCCTAGCTAACTCCTACAATGAGCAGTTCTTC. The encoded protein is CASSVLSLANSYNEQFF. V gene TRBV9 combines with J gene TRBJ2-1; a possible D gene is TRBD2 (5 bases). The CDR3 covers 17 residues. Trimming took 1 base from V and 0 from J, leaving 14 bases between them. Germline-derived CDR1 and CDR2 are SGDLS and YYNGEE.

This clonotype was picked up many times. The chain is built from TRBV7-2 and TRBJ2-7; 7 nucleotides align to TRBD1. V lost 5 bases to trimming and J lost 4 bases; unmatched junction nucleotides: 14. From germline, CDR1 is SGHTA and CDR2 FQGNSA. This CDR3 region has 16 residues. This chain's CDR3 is CASSPRGSRSYYEQYF. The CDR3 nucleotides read TGTGCCAGCAGCCCCAGGGGGTCGCGTTCGTATTACGAGCAGTACTTC.

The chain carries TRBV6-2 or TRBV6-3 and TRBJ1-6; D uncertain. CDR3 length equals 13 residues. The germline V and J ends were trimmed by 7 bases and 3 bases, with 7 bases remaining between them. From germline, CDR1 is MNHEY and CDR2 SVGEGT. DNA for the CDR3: TGTGCCAGCAAAATGTTCTATAATTCACCCCTCCACTTT. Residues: CASKMFYNSPLHF.